Listed below are T cell receptor beta chains from one sample, sequenced in a study of CD8 T cells in ankylosing spondylitis. TCRdb reprocessed the 5' RACE reads with MiXCR, giving one entry per CDR3 protein. In the table there are more than 110,000 distinct CDR3 sequences, roughly 8% of which are singletons. The sequenced sample consisted of synovial fluid, either unsorted or a sorted T cell fraction (not recorded which). These receptor sequences come from a male donor with ankylosing spondylitis. CDR3s include the opening cysteine and the closing phenylalanine or tryptophan. D genes are given only for firm matches. Clone size is given for some rows only: seen once, a few or many times, or a class if the clone is expanded.

size	J	D	V	DNA	CDR3
-	TRBJ1-2	-	TRBV15	TGTGCCACCAGCAGAGGGATGGTGGACTATGGCTACACCTTC	CATSRGMVDYGYTF
many	TRBJ2-5	TRBD1	TRBV4-2	TGTGCCAGCAGCCCAGGGGACAGGGTAAGGAGGCAAGAGACCCAGTACTTC	CASSPGDRVRRQETQYF
many	TRBJ2-3	-	TRBV29-1	TGCAGCGTTGGGGACGGACCAACAGTCACAGATACGCAGTATTTT	CSVGDGPTVTDTQYF
once	TRBJ2-2	TRBD1	TRBV29-1	TGCAGCGCAGGTACCCCGACAGGGTTCGGCGGGGAGCTGTTTTTT	CSAGTPTGFGGELFF
few	TRBJ2-1	TRBD2	TRBV12-5	TGTGCTAGTGGTTTGGGGACTAGCGGCGACGAGCAGTTCTTC	CASGLGTSGDEQFF
many	TRBJ2-3	TRBD2	TRBV10-3	TGTGCCATCAGTGGACTAGCGGGGACGTCGTCCACAGATACGCAGTATTTT	CAISGLAGTSSTDTQYF
few	TRBJ1-5	-	TRBV20-1	TGCAGTGCTAGATTTGGGAGTAATTATCAGCCCCAGCATTTT	CSARFGSNYQPQHF
many	TRBJ2-1	TRBD2	TRBV7-9	TGTGCCAGCAGCACAGGCCTAGCGGGAGTTGAGGGGCAGTTCTTC	CASSTGLAGVEGQFF
-	TRBJ2-7	TRBD2	TRBV7-2	TGTGCCAGCAGCCGTAGCGGGGGGACGGCCTACGAGCAGTACTTC	CASSRSGGTAYEQYF
many	TRBJ2-5	TRBD2	TRBV29-1	TGCAGCGTTGGGGCTAGCGGGAGCGGTGAGACCCAGTACTTC	CSVGASGSGETQYF
few	TRBJ2-2	TRBD1	TRBV6-2/TRBV6-3	TGTGCCAGCAGTTCGGACAGGGGAAGCACCGGGGAGCTGTTTTTT	CASSSDRGSTGELFF
many	TRBJ1-1	-	TRBV2	TGTGCCAGCAGTTCTTTTACGGGAGCTTTCTTT	CASSSFTGAFF
many	TRBJ2-3	-	TRBV7-2	TGTGCCAGCAGCTTAGGGCAGGGCACAGATACGCAGTATTTT	CASSLGQGTDTQYF
many	TRBJ2-1	TRBD2	TRBV20-1	TGCAGTGCCCGACTAGCGGGAGGGTCGGCCCACAGAAATGAGCAGTTCTTC	CSARLAGGSAHRNEQFF
few	TRBJ2-7	TRBD2	TRBV28	TGTGCCACTTCTAGCGGGGGGGACTACGAGCAGTACTTC	CATSSGGDYEQYF
-	TRBJ1-5	TRBD1	TRBV4-2	TGTGCCAGCAGCCAAGGCCTCGGACAGGGGACCACCATTAGCAATCAGCCCCAGCATTTT	CASSQGLGQGTTISNQPQHF
-	TRBJ2-7	TRBD2	TRBV6-2/TRBV6-3	TGTGCCAGCAGGCGGACTAGCGGCGGACTTTACGAGCAGTACTTC	CASRRTSGGLYEQYF